This is a list of T cell receptor beta chains from one sample in a study of shared clonotypes between healthy human individuals. Some clones are missing from TCRdb's copy, which holds only in-frame ones; the method was immunoSEQ multiplex PCR. The table shows some 2.1 million clones, with 95% occurring only once. The sample consisted of naive CD4+ T cells sorted from blood. The receptors come from a man aged 18 to 29 in good health. CDR3s include the opening cysteine and the closing phenylalanine or tryptophan. Fields, in order: clone size, V gene, CDR3 length, CDR3 protein. The size entry is marked missing in some rows and otherwise reads once, few, many or a size class.

size: NA
V: TRBV18
length: 15
CDR3: CASSPTGTGNYEQYF

size: NA
V: TRBV18
length: 15
CDR3: CASSPPAAGDGTQYF

size: NA
V: TRBV11-1
length: 18
CDR3: CASSQSPSRLLMNTEAFF

size: NA
V: TRBV6-6
length: 13
CDR3: CASRKGVPQPQHF

size: NA
V: TRBV30
length: 15
CDR3: CAWSVQKGAGNTIYF

size: NA
V: TRBV12-2
length: 15
CDR3: CASRFIPHLRTEAFF

size: many
V: TRBV30
length: 12
CDR3: CAWSTALLPLHF

size: NA
V: TRBV5-1
length: 17
CDR3: CASSLFGPTSLPGELFF

size: NA
V: TRBV10-3
length: 14
CDR3: CASIGQGATTEAFF

size: NA
V: TRBV19
length: 17
CDR3: CASKRKTGSSYNSPLHF

size: once
V: TRBV7-8
length: 17
CDR3: CASSPDRLITSYNEQFF

size: NA
V: TRBV2
length: 14
CDR3: CASSERGLLVRQYF

size: NA
V: TRBV30
length: 13
CDR3: CAWSRTGSEPQHF

size: NA
V: TRBV10-3
length: 14
CDR3: CAISEGLASETQYF

size: few
V: TRBV7-9
length: 13
CDR3: CASSLTGNTEAFF

size: NA
V: TRBV5-1
length: 14
CDR3: CASSTGQSNTEAFF

size: NA
V: TRBV11-2
length: 16
CDR3: CASSPRQGAASYEQYF

size: NA
V: TRBV29-1
length: 12
CDR3: CSGSRGGTEAFF

size: NA
V: TRBV4-3
length: 18
CDR3: CASSLQAPRRTGQETQYF

size: NA
V: TRBV2
length: 15
CDR3: CASRLHSGDTGELFF

size: NA
V: TRBV10-3
length: 13
CDR3: CAISDQDSYGYTF

size: NA
V: TRBV6-1
length: 19
CDR3: CASSEPSDRVTRGQETQYF

size: NA
V: TRBV7-8
length: 15
CDR3: CASSPSLGSNQPQHF

size: NA
V: TRBV7-9
length: 15
CDR3: CASSLRQGSTDTQYF

size: NA
V: TRBV2
length: 14
CDR3: CASSDDRGAYEQYF

size: once
V: TRBV4-1
length: 16
CDR3: CASSQDVGVGNQPQHF

size: NA
V: TRBV6-1
length: 15
CDR3: CASSVGDSDNQPQHF

size: once
V: TRBV5-1
length: 15
CDR3: CASSFGQGYSYGYTF

size: NA
V: TRBV10-3
length: 14
CDR3: CATEDRGRKDEQYF

size: NA
V: TRBV9
length: 17
CDR3: CASSVESRYPYNSPLHF

size: NA
V: TRBV5-1
length: 15
CDR3: CASSSLGSLIDEQYF

size: NA
V: TRBV6-6
length: 13
CDR3: CASSTAYQETQYF

size: NA
V: TRBV18
length: 19
CDR3: CASSSSGRASKGSYNEQFF

size: NA
V: TRBV15
length: 12
CDR3: CATSRDGYEQYF

size: once
V: TRBV4-1
length: 15
CDR3: CASSPGRGRGNEQFF

size: NA
V: TRBV5-1
length: 14
CDR3: CASSLAPHNSPLHF

size: NA
V: TRBV6-6
length: 13
CDR3: CASSYSWSQPQHF

size: few
V: TRBV19
length: 15
CDR3: CASTVGSRVDSPLHF

size: few
V: TRBV5-1
length: 17
CDR3: CASRSTSGSPPTGELFF

size: NA
V: TRBV30
length: 16
CDR3: CAWSVRRGGLNTEAFF

size: NA
V: TRBV18
length: 15
CDR3: CASSPGQGIGQPQHF